The rows below give T cell receptor beta chains drawn from one sample of a study of T-cell memory formation after mild COVID-19. In TCRdb, the 5' RACE reads were re-called with MiXCR into one record per CDR3 protein. The sample contains more than 300,000 distinct CDR3 sequences, roughly 19% of which appear only once. The sample taken for sequencing was PBMCs or a T cell subset sorted from them (not recorded which). The receptor source for this set is a man younger than 30 who had mild COVID-19 (a few samples of this study predate the infection). Cell type and time point are not known. CDR3s leave out the opening cysteine and the closing phenylalanine or tryptophan.

v_call: TRBV4-2; cdr3_length: 13; cdr3_aa: ASSPSQERYNEQF
v_call: TRBV5-4; cdr3_length: 11; cdr3_aa: ASSSPGQETQY
v_call: TRBV30; cdr3_length: 11; cdr3_aa: AWTRDRGSPLH
v_call: TRBV7-9; cdr3_length: 12; cdr3_aa: ASSSWDSDYGYT
v_call: TRBV7-2; cdr3_length: 13; cdr3_aa: ASSFGGTGANVLT
v_call: TRBV3-1; cdr3_length: 19; cdr3_aa: ASSQDSSGGATGFSSDTQY
v_call: TRBV4-1; cdr3_length: 11; cdr3_aa: ASSQDLDYGYT
v_call: TRBV7-2; cdr3_length: 11; cdr3_aa: ASSFLATNEQF
v_call: TRBV7-9; cdr3_length: 13; cdr3_aa: ASSLELAYYNEQF
v_call: TRBV18; cdr3_length: 10; cdr3_aa: ASSGQDNEQF
v_call: TRBV2; cdr3_length: 7; cdr3_aa: AGREEQF
v_call: TRBV12-3/TRBV12-4; cdr3_length: 13; cdr3_aa: ASSSQSGDYNEQF
v_call: TRBV4-2; cdr3_length: 12; cdr3_aa: ASSQDAGARELF
v_call: TRBV4-1; cdr3_length: 13; cdr3_aa: ASSQGTGVGQPQH
v_call: TRBV29-1; cdr3_length: 13; cdr3_aa: SVPPDGQGASEAF
v_call: TRBV3-1; cdr3_length: 13; cdr3_aa: ASSQVTRSPGEQY
v_call: TRBV20-1; cdr3_length: 11; cdr3_aa: SAKTGTAYEQY
v_call: TRBV7-2; cdr3_length: 13; cdr3_aa: ASSLGQALRVAQY
v_call: TRBV7-2; cdr3_length: 16; cdr3_aa: ASSLGGGVGSRTDTQY
v_call: TRBV5-1; cdr3_length: 14; cdr3_aa: ASSFHLTGTNTEAF
v_call: TRBV7-2; cdr3_length: 13; cdr3_aa: ASSLSSYSNQPQH
v_call: TRBV3-1; cdr3_length: 13; cdr3_aa: ASSQEGQGTGELF
v_call: TRBV6-5; cdr3_length: 12; cdr3_aa: ASSSHRGDQPQH
v_call: TRBV6-2/TRBV6-3; cdr3_length: 12; cdr3_aa: ASSSLRGQETQY
v_call: TRBV5-1; cdr3_length: 16; cdr3_aa: ASSPDPAGRSGANVLT
v_call: TRBV7-2; cdr3_length: 14; cdr3_aa: ASSPRLAGSGDTQY
v_call: TRBV6-5; cdr3_length: 12; cdr3_aa: ASARTGTNEKLF
v_call: TRBV20-1; cdr3_length: 13; cdr3_aa: SARDGNWRGTEAF
v_call: TRBV3-1; cdr3_length: 14; cdr3_aa: ASTGTRLAGWNEQF
v_call: TRBV30; cdr3_length: 11; cdr3_aa: AWSRTGWDEQY
v_call: TRBV6-5; cdr3_length: 12; cdr3_aa: ASSQGQFDQPQH
v_call: TRBV7-2; cdr3_length: 15; cdr3_aa: ASSRGQGVVGTDTQY
v_call: TRBV20-1; cdr3_length: 13; cdr3_aa: SAETPTGGSYGYT
v_call: TRBV18; cdr3_length: 15; cdr3_aa: ASSPTPASQGDSPLH
v_call: TRBV7-9; cdr3_length: 10; cdr3_aa: ASEWERAEQF
v_call: TRBV7-2; cdr3_length: 12; cdr3_aa: ASSARQGGYGYT
v_call: TRBV15; cdr3_length: 12; cdr3_aa: ATSRVSENTEAF
v_call: TRBV4-1; cdr3_length: 14; cdr3_aa: ASSQEAGVYNSPLH
v_call: TRBV7-9; cdr3_length: 12; cdr3_aa: ASSLVSRGGEQF
v_call: TRBV19; cdr3_length: 12; cdr3_aa: ASSRRTAYNEQF
v_call: TRBV20-1; cdr3_length: 14; cdr3_aa: SAHPGTDHMNTEAF
v_call: TRBV30; cdr3_length: 10; cdr3_aa: AWSVSSYGYT
v_call: TRBV6-2/TRBV6-3; cdr3_length: 9; cdr3_aa: ASISGIEQY
v_call: TRBV11-1; cdr3_length: 13; cdr3_aa: ASSPLWGGQETQY
v_call: TRBV4-2; cdr3_length: 10; cdr3_aa: ASSRTGGGYA
v_call: TRBV7-7; cdr3_length: 16; cdr3_aa: ASSLTPGLAGGHETQY
v_call: TRBV5-4; cdr3_length: 13; cdr3_aa: ASSLNRGANTEAF
v_call: TRBV5-1; cdr3_length: 12; cdr3_aa: ASRPSGIPGEQY